The 4 T cell receptor beta chains presented below share a single source sample, sequenced in a study of blood T cell repertoires in COVID-19. Profiling relied on immunoSEQ multiplex PCR, and the TCRdb table lists in-frame clones only, not all of them. The sample shows 200,000 to 250,000 clones, roughly 80% of them seen only once. Sequencing was performed on peripheral blood. These receptors came from a woman between 18 and 30 years old with acute or convalescent COVID-19.

The chain joins TRBV15 to TRBJ1-3; perhaps TRBD1 as D (5 bases). Germline V gives CDR1 LNHNV, CDR2 YYDKDF (reference sequence). The CDR3 totals 15 residues. The germline V and J ends were trimmed by 3 bases and 2 bases, with 11 bases remaining between them. CDR3: CATSSFDSPGNTIYF. The CDR3 region has the DNA TGTGCCACCAGCAGTTTTGACAGTCCTGGAAACACCATATATTTT.

The rearrangement joins TRBV7-9 to TRBJ2-7; 14 nucleotides align to TRBD2. The ends lost 5 bases at V and 5 bases at J; junction bases unmatched: 8. The CDR3 is made up of 16 amino acids. CDR1 SEHNR and CDR2 FQNEAQ come from the germline V gene (reference sequence). CDR3 residues: CASSHPVTSGRDEQYF. DNA of the CDR3: TGTGCCAGCAGCCACCCCGTGACTAGCGGGAGGGACGAGCAGTACTTC.

The V call is TRBV4-3, the J call TRBJ2-1, with D possibly being TRBD1 (6 bases). The CDR3 loop spans 14 amino acids. The V end lost 0 bases, the J end lost 9 bases, and 12 bases lay between the germline ends. Germline V CDR1 and CDR2: LGHNA, YSLEER. The CDR3 loop reads CASSQEGASGEQFF. The CDR3 bases are TGCGCCAGCAGCCAAGAGGGGGCGTCTGGTGAGCAGTTCTTC.

The chain combines TRBV7-6 with TRBJ2-1, with D perhaps matching TRBD2 (6 bases). The CDR3 contains 17 residues. Trimming removed 5 bases from V and 7 bases from J, with 24 bases in between. CDR1 is SGHVS, CDR2 FNYEAQ, per germline. CDR3 sequence reads: CASSPSWRERDSNEQFF. Written as DNA, the CDR3 is TGTGCCAGCAGCCCTAGCTGGCGGGAACGGGATAGTAATGAGCAGTTCTTC.